This TCR beta chain is drawn from a study of shared clonotypes between healthy human individuals. Study summary: Each donor's CD8 memory used one plate, CD8 naive two, each CD4 subset three.

The CDR3 is 15 amino acids. In germline, CDR1 is LNHNV, CDR2 YYDKDF (reference sequence). V lost 0 bases and J lost 8; bases outside the gene matches: 7. Across several immunoSEQ plates, the genomic DNA of each subset was split evenly. Only in-frame clones appear in the TCRdb table, and some are missing; sequencing was by immunoSEQ multiplex PCR. The table lists some 2 million clones, 95% of them singletons. Source material: naive CD4+ T cells sorted from blood. The subset denotes: CD45RA+ positively selected. The TCR comes from a young man in good health. V is TRBV15 and J is TRBJ1-2; TRBD1 matches 9 bases. DNA for the CDR3: TGTGCCACCAGCAGAGAGGGACAGGGCATTGGCGGCTACACCTTC. Its protein is CATSREGQGIGGYTF. Looking up the rest from reference TRBV15 and TRBJ1-2 gives the full variable domain: DAMVIQNPRYQVTQFGKPVTLSCSQTLNHNVMYWYQQKSSQAPKLLFHYYDKDFNNEADTPDNFQSRRPNTSFCFLDIRSPGLGDTAMYLCATSREGQGIGGYTFGSGTRLTVV.